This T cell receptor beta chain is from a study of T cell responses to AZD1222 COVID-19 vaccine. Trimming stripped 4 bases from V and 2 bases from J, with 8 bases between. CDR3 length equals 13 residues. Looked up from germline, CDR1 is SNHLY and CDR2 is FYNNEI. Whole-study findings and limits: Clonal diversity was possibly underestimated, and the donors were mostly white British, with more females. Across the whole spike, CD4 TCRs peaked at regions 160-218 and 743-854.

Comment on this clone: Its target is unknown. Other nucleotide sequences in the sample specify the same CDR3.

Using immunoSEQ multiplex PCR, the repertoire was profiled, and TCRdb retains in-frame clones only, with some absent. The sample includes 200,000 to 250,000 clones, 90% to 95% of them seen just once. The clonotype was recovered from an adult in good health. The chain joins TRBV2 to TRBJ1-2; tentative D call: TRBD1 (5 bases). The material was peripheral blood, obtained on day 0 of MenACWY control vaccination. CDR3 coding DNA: TGTGCCAGCAGTGTTGGGGGGAACTATGGCTACACCTTC. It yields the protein CASSVGGNYGYTF.